This TCR beta chain emerged from a study of T cell clonality in common variable immunodeficiency. The study, taken as a whole, reports: In common variable immunodeficiency, TCR beta chains reportedly carried fewer deletions and N-nucleotide insertions. CVID subjects showed higher TCRbeta clonality than healthy controls.

Aged roughly 8 to 70 years, CVID subjects averaged about 38 years old. Blood came from CVID subjects not ill and not taking immunomodulatory or immunosuppressive medication. Blood samples were heparinized, about 4.5 to 9 ml per donor. This clone was detected many times. Its antigen remains unidentified. The read stops 3 residues short of the end of the CDR3; the missing end is completed from the germline J gene. The repertoire was sequenced with immunoSEQ multiplex PCR; TCRdb's copy has only in-frame clones and lacks some. The sample is made up of tens of thousands of clones, none counted only once. The CDR3 has 12 residues. Germline loops: CDR1 LNHDA, CDR2 SQIVND (reference sequence). V was pared by 3 bases and J by 5 bases, with 8 bases between.

The receptor was derived from a human donor with common variable immunodeficiency. The sample taken for sequencing was peripheral blood mononuclear cells. The genes are TRBV19 and TRBJ2-7, with D perhaps TRBD2 (6 bases). The CDR3 reads CASSMGGDEQYF. Incomplete CDR3 DNA: TGTGCCAGTAGTATGGGGGGTGACGAG. Together with reference TRBV19 and TRBJ2-7, the CDR3 gives the full variable domain: DGGITQSPKYLFRKEGQNVTLSCEQNLNHDAMYWYRQDPGQGLRLIYYSQIVNDFQKGDIAEGYSVSREKKESFPLTVTSAQKNPTAFYLCASSMGGDEQYFGPGTRLTVT.